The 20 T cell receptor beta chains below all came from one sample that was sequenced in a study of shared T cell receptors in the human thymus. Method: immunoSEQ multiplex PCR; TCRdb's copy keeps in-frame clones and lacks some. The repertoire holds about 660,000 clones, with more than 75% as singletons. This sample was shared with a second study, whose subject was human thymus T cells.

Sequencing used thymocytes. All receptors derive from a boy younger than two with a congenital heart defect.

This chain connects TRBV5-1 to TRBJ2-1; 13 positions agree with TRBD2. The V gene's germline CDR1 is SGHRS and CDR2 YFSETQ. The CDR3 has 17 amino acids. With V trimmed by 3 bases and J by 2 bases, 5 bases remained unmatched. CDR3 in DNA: TGCGCCAGCAGCTCGTCACTAGCGGGAGGGCCCTACAATGAGCAGTTCTTC. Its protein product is CASSSSLAGGPYNEQFF.

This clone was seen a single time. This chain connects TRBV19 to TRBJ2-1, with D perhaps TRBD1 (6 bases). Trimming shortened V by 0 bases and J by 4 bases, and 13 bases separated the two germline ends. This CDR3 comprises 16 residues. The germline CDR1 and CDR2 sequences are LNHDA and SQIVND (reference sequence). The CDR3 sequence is CASSIELGTHYNEQFF. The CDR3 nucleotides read TGTGCCAGTAGTATAGAGTTGGGGACACATTACAATGAGCAGTTCTTC.

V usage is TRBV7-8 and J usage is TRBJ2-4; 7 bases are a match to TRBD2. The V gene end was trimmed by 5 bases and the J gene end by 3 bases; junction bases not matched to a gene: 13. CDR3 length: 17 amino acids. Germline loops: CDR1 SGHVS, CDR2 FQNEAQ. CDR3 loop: CASSPPASGDNKNIQYF. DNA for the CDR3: TGTGCCAGCAGCCCCCCGGCAAGCGGGGATAACAAAAACATTCAGTACTTC.

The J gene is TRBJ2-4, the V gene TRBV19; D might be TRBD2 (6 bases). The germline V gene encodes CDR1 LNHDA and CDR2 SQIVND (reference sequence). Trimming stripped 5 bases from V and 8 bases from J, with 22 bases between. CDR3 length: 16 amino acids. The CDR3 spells CASSPDIREVGDIQYF. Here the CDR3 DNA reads TGTGCCAGTAGTCCTGATATCAGGGAGGTTGGGGACATTCAGTACTTC.

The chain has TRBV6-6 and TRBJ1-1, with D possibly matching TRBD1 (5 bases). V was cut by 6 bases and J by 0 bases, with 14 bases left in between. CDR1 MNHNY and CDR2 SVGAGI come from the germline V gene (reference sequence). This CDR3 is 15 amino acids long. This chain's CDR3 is CASSSPGLLNTEAFF. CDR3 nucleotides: TGTGCCAGCAGCTCGCCGGGACTGTTGAACACTGAAGCTTTCTTT.

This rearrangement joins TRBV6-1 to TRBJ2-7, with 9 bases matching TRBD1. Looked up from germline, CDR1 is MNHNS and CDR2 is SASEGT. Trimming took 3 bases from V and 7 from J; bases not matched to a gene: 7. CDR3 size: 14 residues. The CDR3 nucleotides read TGTGCCAGCAGTGAGGGACAGGGCCTAGGGGAGCAGTACTTC. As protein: CASSEGQGLGEQYF.

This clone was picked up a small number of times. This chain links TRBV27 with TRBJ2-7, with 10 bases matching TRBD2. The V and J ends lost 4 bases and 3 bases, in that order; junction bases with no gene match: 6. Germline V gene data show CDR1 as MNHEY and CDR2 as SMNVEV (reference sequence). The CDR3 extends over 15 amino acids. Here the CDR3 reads CASSSRTSGDYEQYF. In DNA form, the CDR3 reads TGTGCCAGCAGTTCTCGGACTAGCGGAGACTACGAGCAGTACTTC.

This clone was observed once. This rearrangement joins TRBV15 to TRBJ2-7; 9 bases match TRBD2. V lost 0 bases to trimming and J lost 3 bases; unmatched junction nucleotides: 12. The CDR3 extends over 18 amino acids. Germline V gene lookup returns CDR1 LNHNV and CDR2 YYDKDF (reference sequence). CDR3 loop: CATSRDVIGAGGVYEQYF. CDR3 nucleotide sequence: TGTGCCACCAGCAGAGATGTGATAGGAGCGGGAGGAGTCTACGAGCAGTACTTC.

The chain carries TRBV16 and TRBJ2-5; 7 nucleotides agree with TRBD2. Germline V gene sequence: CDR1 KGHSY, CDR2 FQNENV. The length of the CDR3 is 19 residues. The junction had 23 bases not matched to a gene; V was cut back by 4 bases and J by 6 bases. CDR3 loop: CASSPSPAWEGGTKQTQYF. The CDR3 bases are TGTGCCAGCAGCCCCAGCCCCGCCTGGGAGGGCGGAACCAAGCAGACCCAGTACTTC.

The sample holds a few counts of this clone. CDR3: CASSLDEASGSYNEQFF. The DNA for the CDR3 is TGTGCCAGCAGCTTAGATGAGGCTAGCGGGAGCTACAATGAGCAGTTCTTC. The gene calls are TRBV11-3 and TRBJ2-1; 10 nucleotides line up with TRBD2. Trimming at V came to 0 bases and at J to 3 bases, leaving 5 bases not matched to a gene. From germline, CDR1 is SGHNT and CDR2 YENEEA. The CDR3 has 17 residues.

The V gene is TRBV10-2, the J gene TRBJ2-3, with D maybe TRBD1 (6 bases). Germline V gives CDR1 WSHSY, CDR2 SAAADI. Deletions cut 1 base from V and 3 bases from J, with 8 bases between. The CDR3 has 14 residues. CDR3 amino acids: CASSEYRETDTQYF. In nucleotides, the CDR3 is TGCGCCAGCAGTGAGTACAGGGAAACAGATACGCAGTATTTT.

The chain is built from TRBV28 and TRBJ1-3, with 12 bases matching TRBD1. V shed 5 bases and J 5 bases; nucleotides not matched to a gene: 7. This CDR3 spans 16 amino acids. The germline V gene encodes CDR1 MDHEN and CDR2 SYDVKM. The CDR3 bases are TGTGCCAGCAGTCCGGGGACAGGGGGCCCAAGAAACACCATATATTTT. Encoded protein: CASSPGTGGPRNTIYF.

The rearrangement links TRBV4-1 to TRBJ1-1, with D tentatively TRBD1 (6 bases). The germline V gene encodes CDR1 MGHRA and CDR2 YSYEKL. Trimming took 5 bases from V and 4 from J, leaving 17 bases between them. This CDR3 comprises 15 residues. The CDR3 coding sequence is TGCGCCAGCAGCGGATACAGGGAACGCGGCACTGAAGCTTTCTTT. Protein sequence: CASSGYRERGTEAFF.

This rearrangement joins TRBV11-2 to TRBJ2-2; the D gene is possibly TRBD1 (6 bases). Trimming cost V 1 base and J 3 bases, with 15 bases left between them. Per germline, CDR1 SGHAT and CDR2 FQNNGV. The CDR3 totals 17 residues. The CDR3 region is CASSLGGTSQDTGELFF. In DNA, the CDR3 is TGTGCCAGCAGCTTAGGGGGGACATCCCAGGACACCGGGGAGCTGTTTTTT. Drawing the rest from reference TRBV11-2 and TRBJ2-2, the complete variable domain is EAGVAQSPRYKIIEKRQSVAFWCNPISGHATLYWYQQILGQGPKLLIQFQNNGVVDDSQLPKDRFSAERLKGVDSTLKIQPAKLEDSAVYLCASSLGGTSQDTGELFFGEGSRLTVL.

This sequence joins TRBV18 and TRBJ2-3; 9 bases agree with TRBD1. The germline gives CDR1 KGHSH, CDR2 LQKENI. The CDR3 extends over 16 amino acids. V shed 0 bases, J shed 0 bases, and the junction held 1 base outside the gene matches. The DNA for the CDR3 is TGTGCCAGCTCACCACCCGGGACAGGGAGCACAGATACGCAGTATTTT. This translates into CASSPPGTGSTDTQYF.

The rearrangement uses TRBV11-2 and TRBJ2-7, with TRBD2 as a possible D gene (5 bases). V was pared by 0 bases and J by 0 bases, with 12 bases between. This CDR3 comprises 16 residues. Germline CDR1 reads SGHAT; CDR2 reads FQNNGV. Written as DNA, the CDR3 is TGTGCCAGCAGCTTAGAATGTTGCCGGGGCTCCTACGAGCAGTACTTC. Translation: CASSLECCRGSYEQYF.

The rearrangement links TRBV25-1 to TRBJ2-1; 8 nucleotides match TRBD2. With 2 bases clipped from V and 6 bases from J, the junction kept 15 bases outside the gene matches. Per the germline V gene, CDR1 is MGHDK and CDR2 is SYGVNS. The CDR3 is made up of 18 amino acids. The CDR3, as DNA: TGTGCCAGCAGTGAAGAGGATCGTAGACTAGCGAGAGTCAATGAGCAGTTCTTC. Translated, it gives CASSEEDRRLARVNEQFF.

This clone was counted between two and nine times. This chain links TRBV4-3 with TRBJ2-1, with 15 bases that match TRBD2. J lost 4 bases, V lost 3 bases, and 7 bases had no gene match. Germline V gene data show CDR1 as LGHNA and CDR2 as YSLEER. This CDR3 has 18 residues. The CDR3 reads CASSHFGLAGGTYNEQFF. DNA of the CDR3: TGCGCCAGCAGCCATTTCGGACTAGCGGGAGGGACTTACAATGAGCAGTTCTTC.

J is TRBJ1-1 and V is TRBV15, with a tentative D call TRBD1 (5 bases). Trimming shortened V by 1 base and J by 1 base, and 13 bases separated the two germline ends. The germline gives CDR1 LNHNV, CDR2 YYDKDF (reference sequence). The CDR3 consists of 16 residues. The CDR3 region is CATSRAQIRANTEAFF. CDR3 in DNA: TGTGCCACCAGCAGAGCCCAGATCAGGGCGAACACTGAAGCTTTCTTT.

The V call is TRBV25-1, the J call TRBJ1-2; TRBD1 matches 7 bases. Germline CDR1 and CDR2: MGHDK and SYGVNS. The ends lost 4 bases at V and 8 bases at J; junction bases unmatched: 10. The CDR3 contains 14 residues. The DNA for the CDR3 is TGTGCCAGCAGTGGACGCGACAGGGAGGTCGGCTACACCTTC. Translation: CASSGRDREVGYTF.